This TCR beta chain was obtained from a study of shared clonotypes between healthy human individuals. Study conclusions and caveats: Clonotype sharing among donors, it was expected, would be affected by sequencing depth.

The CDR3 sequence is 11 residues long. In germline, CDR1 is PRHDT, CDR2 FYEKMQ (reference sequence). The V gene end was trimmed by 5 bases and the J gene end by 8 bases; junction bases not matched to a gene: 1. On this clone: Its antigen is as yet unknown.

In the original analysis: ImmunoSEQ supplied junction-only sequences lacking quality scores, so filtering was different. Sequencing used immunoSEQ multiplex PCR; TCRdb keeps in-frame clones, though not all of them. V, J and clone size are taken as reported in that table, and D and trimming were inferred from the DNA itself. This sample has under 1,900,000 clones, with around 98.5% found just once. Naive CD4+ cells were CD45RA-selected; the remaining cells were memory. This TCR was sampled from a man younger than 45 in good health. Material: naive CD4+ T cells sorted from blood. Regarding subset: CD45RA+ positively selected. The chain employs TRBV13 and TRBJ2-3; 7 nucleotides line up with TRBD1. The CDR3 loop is CASSTGATQYF. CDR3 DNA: TGTGCCAGCAGCACAGGGGCTACGCAGTATTTT.